This TCR beta chain was profiled in a study of T-cell memory formation after mild COVID-19. Overall study results and limits: Pre-infection memory showed some responding clones, and this suggested that cross-reactive memory joined.

There are 15 residues in the CDR3. Germline CDR1 is SGHRS and CDR2 is YFSETQ. Trimming took off 0 bases at V and 4 bases at J, with 13 bases between the two ends. TCRdb re-called the 5' RACE reads with MiXCR, one entry per CDR3 protein. The repertoire has about 160,000 distinct CDR3 sequences, roughly 31% of them found once; the top ten carry around 12%. This clonotype appeared a few times. The target antigen is unknown. V gene TRBV5-1 combines with J gene TRBJ2-5; a possible D gene is TRBD2 (5 bases). The clonotype comes from an adult woman who had mild COVID-19 (a few samples of this study predate the infection). Cell type and time point are not known. Material: PBMCs or a T cell subset sorted from them (not recorded which). The CDR3 sequence: CASSLVVRGGETQYF. CDR3 nucleotides: TGCGCCAGCAGCTTGGTAGTACGGGGTGGAGAGACCCAGTACTTC.